Shown below are 11 T cell receptor beta chains from a single sample sequenced in a study of blood T cell repertoires in COVID-19. Assay used: immunoSEQ multiplex PCR; TCRdb lists only in-frame clones, some missing. Here the sample spans about 75,000 clones, roughly 84% being singletons. The sample consisted of peripheral blood. The receptor set was obtained from a woman between 50 and 59 years old with acute or convalescent COVID-19.

The rearrangement uses TRBV7-2 and TRBJ1-3; no clear D gene. The CDR3 covers 15 residues. With 4 bases removed from V and 0 bases from J, the gap between germline ends came to 10 bases. Looked up from germline, CDR1 is SGHTA and CDR2 is FQGNSA. CDR3 coding DNA: TGTGCCAGCAGCTACTATTCTTCCTCTGGAAACACCATATATTTT. This codes for CASSYYSSSGNTIYF. Looking up the rest from reference TRBV7-2 and TRBJ1-3 gives the full variable domain: GAGVSQSPSNKVTEKGKDVELRCDPISGHTALYWYRQSLGQGLEFLIYFQGNSAPDKSGLPSDRFSAERTGGSVSTLTIQRTQQEDSAVYLCASSYYSSSGNTIYFGEGSWLTVV.

This clone appeared a few times. J is TRBJ1-2 and V is TRBV7-2; 10 bases are shared with TRBD1. The ends lost 5 bases at V and 4 bases at J; junction bases unmatched: 1. From germline, CDR1 is SGHTA and CDR2 FQGNSA. There are 13 residues in the CDR3. CDR3 DNA: TGTGCCAGCAGCGGGACAGGGGTCTATGGCTACACCTTC. Amino acid sequence: CASSGTGVYGYTF.

By share of the sample, this clone is medium-sized. This sample includes further DNA sequences coding for the same CDR3. The chain combines TRBV5-5 with TRBJ2-7, with 7 bases fitting TRBD1. The CDR3 totals 13 residues. Germline trimming cut 4 bases from V and 6 bases from J; bases unmatched to any gene: 7. Germline V lookup: CDR1 SGHKS, CDR2 YYEKEE (reference sequence). The CDR3 sequence: CASSRTTGSEQYF. CDR3 nucleotides: TGTGCCAGCAGCCGTACGACAGGGTCCGAGCAGTACTTC.

The CDR3 coding sequence is TGCAGTGCTAGAGACATTGGCTACACCTTC. Its translation is CSARDIGYTF. This rearrangement joins TRBV20-1 to TRBJ1-2; no firm D call. The length of the CDR3 is 10 residues. Germline assignment: CDR1 DFQATT and CDR2 SNEGSKA (reference sequence). Between the trimmed V and J ends, which lost 0 bases and 7 bases, there was a span of 3 bases.

The V and J genes are TRBV6-5 and TRBJ2-3, with D tentatively TRBD2 (5 bases). The V and J ends lost 6 bases and 2 bases respectively, with 12 bases between them. Germline CDR1 and CDR2: MNHEY and SVGAGI. The CDR3 extends over 14 amino acids. CDR3 DNA sequence: TGTGCCAGCAGCCAAAGCGGTAACACAGATACGCAGTATTTT. This encodes CASSQSGNTDTQYF.

This chain links TRBV2 with TRBJ2-3, with no clear D. The germline CDR1 and CDR2 sequences are SNHLY and FYNNEI. The CDR3 consists of 12 residues. The germline V and J ends were trimmed by 6 bases and 0 bases, with 4 bases remaining between them. The chain's CDR3 is CASRTSTDTQYF. The CDR3 DNA sequence: TGTGCCAGCAGGACTAGCACAGATACGCAGTATTTT.

The chain employs TRBV13 and TRBJ2-7, with 7 positions matching TRBD2. CDR1 PRHDT and CDR2 FYEKMQ come from the germline V gene (reference sequence). The CDR3 runs 13 residues. The V and J ends lost 7 bases and 4 bases, in that order; junction bases with no gene match: 7. The DNA for the CDR3 is TGTGCCAGCAAGAGATTAGCGGGTTACGAGCAGTACTTC. As protein: CASKRLAGYEQYF.

The chain has TRBV5-1 and TRBJ1-1; the D is unclear. The V end lost 0 bases, the J end lost 7 bases, and 13 bases lay between the germline ends. The germline CDR1 and CDR2 sequences are SGHRS and YFSETQ. The CDR3 runs 14 residues. The CDR3 here is CASSLVSGNNEAFF. CDR3 DNA sequence: TGCGCCAGCAGCTTGGTGTCCGGGAATAATGAAGCTTTCTTT.

The table lists this clone with a count of one. This sequence joins TRBV5-6 and TRBJ2-2; maybe TRBD1 (6 bases). Germline V gives CDR1 SGHDT, CDR2 YYEEEE. Trimming took 1 base from V and 1 from J, leaving 14 bases between them. The length of the CDR3 is 17 residues. The CDR3 reads CASSLYSGTLNTGELFF. CDR3 DNA: TGTGCCAGCAGCTTGTATTCCGGGACACTGAACACCGGGGAGCTGTTTTTT.

This rearrangement joins TRBV13 to TRBJ1-3; D remains ambiguous. This CDR3 has 15 residues. CDR1 and CDR2 from the germline V gene are PRHDT and FYEKMQ (reference sequence). The V end was cut by 5 bases, the J end by 0 bases, with 11 bases between. DNA for the CDR3: TGTGCCAGCAGCCGCACACGCCACTCTGGAAACACCATATATTTT. Residues: CASSRTRHSGNTIYF. Combining the CDR3 with reference TRBV13 and TRBJ1-3 gives the whole variable domain AAGVIQSPRHLIKEKRETATLKCYPIPRHDTVYWYQQGPGQDPQFLISFYEKMQSDKGSIPDRFSAQQFSDYHSELNMSSLELGDSALYFCASSRTRHSGNTIYFGEGSWLTVV.

This rearrangement joins TRBV14 to TRBJ1-3; no definite D call. Between the trimmed V and J ends, which lost 10 bases and 2 bases, there was a span of 12 bases. There are 13 residues in the CDR3. In germline, CDR1 is SGHDN, CDR2 FVKESK. Written as DNA, the CDR3 is TGTGCCACAAAAACCAGGACTGGAAACACCATATATTTT. This gives the protein CATKTRTGNTIYF. The full variable domain, with the rest looked up from reference TRBV14 and TRBJ1-3, is EAGVTQFPSHSVIEKGQTVTLRCDPISGHDNLYWYRRVMGKEIKFLLHFVKESKQDESGMPNNRFLAERTGGTYSTLKVQPAELEDSGVYFCATKTRTGNTIYFGEGSWLTVV.